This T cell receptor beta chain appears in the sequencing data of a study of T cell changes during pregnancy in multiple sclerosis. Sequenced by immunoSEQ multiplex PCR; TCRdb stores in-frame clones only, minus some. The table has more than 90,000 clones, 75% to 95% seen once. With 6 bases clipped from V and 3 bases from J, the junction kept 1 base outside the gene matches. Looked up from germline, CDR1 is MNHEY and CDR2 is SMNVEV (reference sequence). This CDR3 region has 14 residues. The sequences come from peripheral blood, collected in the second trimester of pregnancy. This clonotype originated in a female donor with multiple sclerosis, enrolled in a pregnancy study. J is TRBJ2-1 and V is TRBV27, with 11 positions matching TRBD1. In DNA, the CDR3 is TGTGCCAGCAGGGGACAGGGGGTCTACAATGAGCAGTTCTTC. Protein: CASRGQGVYNEQFF.